What follows are 25 T cell receptor beta chains derived from one specimen sequenced in a study of T cell clonality in common variable immunodeficiency. Some clones are missing from TCRdb's copy, which holds only in-frame ones; the method was immunoSEQ multiplex PCR. The sample includes some 38,000 clones, none of them occurring once. Sequencing was carried out using peripheral blood mononuclear cells. These receptors all come from a person between 18 and 75 years old in good health.

This clone was recorded at least ten times. Coverage ceases 3 residues before the CDR3 finishes, and the germline J gene fills in the end. V is TRBV20-1 and J is TRBJ2-3; 13 bases agree with TRBD2. The CDR3 runs 14 residues. CDR1 DFQATT and CDR2 SNEGSKA come from the germline V gene (reference sequence). V trimming: 5 bases; J trimming: 7 bases; junction bases outside the gene matches: 6. The CDR3 spells CSAFRTSGSYTQYF. The sequenced part of the CDR3 DNA is TGCAGTGCTTTTAGGACTAGCGGGAGTTATACG.

This clone was detected many times. The CDR3 end falls 3 residues outside the read, so it is completed with the germline J gene. This rearrangement joins TRBV5-5 to TRBJ1-4, with 7 bases matching TRBD1. Germline-derived CDR1 and CDR2 are SGHKS and YYEKEE (reference sequence). CDR3 size: 14 residues. The trim removed 5 bases at V and 8 bases at J, leaving 9 bases unmatched. CDR3: CASSLTGEREKLFF. CDR3 DNA (partial): TGTGCCAGCAGTCTTACAGGGGAGCGAGAAAAA.

Comments on this clone: From the germline J gene comes the end of the CDR3, since the read stops 3 residues before it. V gene TRBV13 combines with J gene TRBJ1-5, with TRBD1 matching 8 bases. Per germline, CDR1 PRHDT and CDR2 FYEKMQ (reference sequence). V lost 4 bases and J lost 4; bases outside the gene matches: 6. CDR3 length: 15 residues. The CDR3 loop is CASSSGDRSNQPQHF. Incomplete CDR3 DNA: TGTGCCAGCAGCTCTGGGGACAGGTCGAATCAGCCC.

Many counts were recorded for this clone. The read falls 3 residues short of the CDR3 end, and the missing part is taken from the germline J gene. The chain couples TRBV12-3 or TRBV12-4 to TRBJ2-7, with a weak D call TRBD2 (6 bases). V lost 4 bases, J lost 3 bases, and 10 bases lay in between. The CDR3 totals 13 residues. The covered CDR3 bases are TGTGCCAGCAGTTCGGGACTGAACTACGAG. Translation: CASSSGLNYE. The complete CDR3 sequence is CASSSGLNYEQYF.

There are many counts of this clone. CDR3 DNA, as far as it was read: TGTGCCAGCAGTTACCCCAGGGGCCGTTACAATGAG. Amino acid sequence: CASSYPRGRYNE. The entire CDR3 protein reads CASSYPRGRYNEQFF. This chain links TRBV6-2 or TRBV6-3 with TRBJ2-1; weak D call: TRBD1 (6 bases). With the read ending 3 residues before the CDR3 end, the germline J gene is used to fill in that end. Trimming shortened V by 2 bases and J by 4 bases, and 12 bases separated the two germline ends. Germline V gene lookup returns CDR1 MNHEY and CDR2 SVGEGT. There are 15 residues in the CDR3.

This clone was picked up many times. Sequencing ends 3 residues short of the CDR3 end; the germline J gene provides the rest. The chain is built from TRBV5-4 and TRBJ2-7; a weak D match, TRBD2 (6 bases). Germline lookup yields CDR1 SGHNT and CDR2 YYREEE (reference sequence). The ends were cut back, 5 bases at V and 6 bases at J, with 21 bases in the middle. The CDR3 loop spans 15 amino acids. CDR3 DNA (partial): TGTGCCAGCAGGGTTGGGTCGACTAGACCGAGCGAG. Translated, it gives CASRVGSTRPSE. The complete CDR3 protein is CASRVGSTRPSEQYF. Combining the CDR3 with reference TRBV5-4 and TRBJ2-7 gives the whole variable domain ETGVTQSPTHLIKTRGQQVTLRCSSQSGHNTVSWYQQALGQGPQFIFQYYREEENGRGNFPPRFSGLQFPNYSSELNVNALELDDSALYLCASRVGSTRPSEQYFGPGTRLTVT.

This clone was counted ten times or more. From the germline J gene comes the end of the CDR3, since the read stops 3 residues before it. V and J are TRBV30 and TRBJ2-2; D is possibly TRBD1 (6 bases). The CDR3 totals 15 residues. CDR1 is GTSNPN, CDR2 SVGIG, per germline (reference sequence). The covered CDR3 bases are TGTGCCTGGAGTGGACAGCAGGGGACGAATGAAAAG. Translated, it gives CAWSGQQGTNEK. From start to end, the CDR3 is CAWSGQQGTNEKLFF. Full variable domain (outside the CDR3, taken from reference TRBV30 and TRBJ2-2): SQTIHQWPATLVQPVGSPLSLECTVEGTSNPNLYWYRQAAGRGLQLLFYSVGIGQISSEVPQNLSASRPQDRQFILSSKKLLLSDSGFYLCAWSGQQGTNEKLFFGEGSRLTVL.

This clone has just a few counts. The read ends 3 residues shy of where the CDR3 ends; the end is completed using the germline J gene. The chain employs TRBV5-1 and TRBJ2-1, with D perhaps TRBD1 (5 bases). From germline, CDR1 is SGHRS and CDR2 YFSETQ. V dropped 4 bases and J dropped 6 bases, with 11 bases sitting between them. This CDR3 comprises 13 residues. The covered CDR3 bases are TGCGCCAGCAGCCCGTGGGGCGTCAATGAG. Its protein is CASSPWGVNE. The CDR3, in full, reads CASSPWGVNEQFF.

This clone was recorded many times. The CDR3 end lies 3 residues beyond the end of the read and is filled in from the germline J gene. The J gene is TRBJ1-5, the V gene TRBV5-1, with TRBD1 matching over 7 bases. The germline V gene encodes CDR1 SGHRS and CDR2 YFSETQ. This CDR3 comprises 17 residues. Trimming removed 7 bases from V and 5 bases from J; junction bases left unmatched: 18. CDR3: CASGSRRGRGSHQPQHF. The covered CDR3 bases are TGCGCCAGCGGGTCCCGGCGGGGCAGGGGGAGCCATCAGCCC. The full variable domain, rest sourced from reference TRBV5-1 and TRBJ1-5, is KAGVTQTPRYLIKTRGQQVTLSCSPISGHRSVSWYQQTPGQGLQFLFEYFSETQRNKGNFPGRFSGRQFSNSRSEMNVSTLELGDSALYLCASGSRRGRGSHQPQHFGDGTRLSIL.

This clone was observed a handful of times. The read finishes 3 residues shy of the CDR3 end, and the germline J gene is used to complete it. The chain uses TRBV7-9 and TRBJ2-7; 10 bases are a match to TRBD1. J gave up 4 bases and V 6 bases, and 3 bases lay outside the gene matches. This CDR3 has 13 amino acids. From germline, CDR1 is SEHNR and CDR2 FQNEAQ (reference sequence). Partial CDR3 DNA: TGTGCCAGCAGGGGACAGGGGACTTACGAG. Encoded protein: CASRGQGTYE. The entire CDR3 sequence reads CASRGQGTYEQYF. Using reference TRBV7-9 and TRBJ2-7 for the parts outside the CDR3, the full variable domain is DTGVSQNPRHKITKRGQNVTFRCDPISEHNRLYWYRQTLGQGPEFLTYFQNEAQLEKSRLLSDRFSAERPKGSFSTLEIQRTEQGDSAMYLCASRGQGTYEQYFGPGTRLTVT.

In its sample, this clone was seen many times. The read finishes 3 residues shy of the CDR3 end, and the germline J gene is used to complete it. The V call is TRBV29-1, the J call TRBJ2-1; 7 bases map to TRBD1. The trim removed 4 bases at V and 7 bases at J, leaving 10 bases unmatched. Per germline, CDR1 SQVTM and CDR2 ANQGSEA. The CDR3 has 14 amino acids. Partial CDR3 DNA: TGCAGCGTTGTAAGGGGGCGCGGACGAAATGAG. The encoded protein is CSVVRGRGRNE. The complete CDR3 reads CSVVRGRGRNEQFF.

The table lists this clone with many counts. Read sequence stops 3 residues before the CDR3 end, and the germline J gene provides the missing end. The chain combines TRBV5-1 with TRBJ1-1; 8 positions match TRBD1. Germline CDR1 and CDR2: SGHRS and YFSETQ. V lost 3 bases to trimming and J lost 1 base; unmatched junction nucleotides: 2. The CDR3 covers 14 residues. The CDR3 reads CASSSQGENTEAFF. Partial CDR3 DNA: TGCGCCAGCAGCTCACAGGGGGAGAACACTGAA.

This clone has ten or more counts. The read stops 3 residues short of the end of the CDR3; the missing end is completed from the germline J gene. The chain combines TRBV20-1 with TRBJ2-3; 7 positions match TRBD2. Germline V lookup: CDR1 DFQATT, CDR2 SNEGSKA (reference sequence). The CDR3 length is 15 residues. The sequenced CDR3 bases are TGCAGTGCTAGAGAGGGCACTAGCGCCCGGGGGACG. Encoded protein: CSAREGTSARGT. The CDR3 in its entirety is CSAREGTSARGTQYF.

This clone was recorded many times. Read data end 3 residues before the CDR3 end; the end is taken from the germline J gene. The chain has TRBV6-2 or TRBV6-3 and TRBJ1-2; 7 nucleotides match TRBD1. The length of the CDR3 is 13 residues. Trimming took 7 bases from V and 4 from J; bases not matched to a gene: 6. The germline V gene has CDR1 MNHEY and CDR2 SVGEGT. CDR3 DNA, as far as it was read: TGTGCCAGCACCGACGACAGGGTCTATGGC. Its translation: CASTDDRVYG. The entire CDR3 sequence reads CASTDDRVYGYTF.

This clone has a count of ten or more. The observed sequence ends 3 residues before the CDR3 terminus, with the missing tail filled in from the germline J gene. The rearrangement links TRBV7-8 to TRBJ2-1, with TRBD1 matching 12 bases. The CDR3 consists of 15 residues. The V gene end was trimmed by 5 bases and the J gene end by 7 bases; junction bases not matched to a gene: 6. Germline CDR1 is SGHVS and CDR2 is FQNEAQ. The sequenced CDR3 bases are TGTGCCAGCAGCAAGGGACAGGGGGCGAGAAATGAG. Protein product: CASSKGQGARNE. The full CDR3 sequence reads CASSKGQGARNEQFF.

This clone was seen many times. The CDR3 is cut off 3 residues early in the read; its end comes from the germline J gene. The chain carries TRBV7-2 and TRBJ2-1, with a possible D match to TRBD2 (6 bases). Between the trimmed V and J ends, which lost 1 base and 8 bases, there was a span of 12 bases. CDR1 is SGHTA, CDR2 FQGNSA, per germline. This CDR3 is 14 amino acids long. The covered CDR3 bases are TGTGCCAGCAGCTTAGGACTAGGCTTCGATGAG. As protein: CASSLGLGFDE. The entire CDR3 is CASSLGLGFDEQFF.

This clone was counted at least ten times. The read falls 3 residues short of the CDR3 end, and the missing part is taken from the germline J gene. This chain joins TRBV29-1 and TRBJ2-7; D perhaps matches TRBD2 (5 bases). Trimming removed 4 bases from V and 3 bases from J, with 10 bases in between. The germline CDR1 and CDR2 sequences are SQVTM and ANQGSEA. The CDR3 totals 12 residues. The DNA read from the CDR3 is TGCAGCGTTGCCCGGGGATACTACGAG. Its translation is CSVARGYYE. The CDR3, in full, reads CSVARGYYEQYF.

This clone was found a few times. The read halts 3 residues ahead of the CDR3 end, with the missing end drawn from the germline J gene. The V gene is TRBV18, the J gene TRBJ1-2; 8 bases match TRBD1. Germline V CDR1 and CDR2: KGHSH, LQKENI. The CDR3 is 14 amino acids. The CDR3 is CASSTTGQGNDYTF. CDR3 DNA (partial): TGTGCCAGCTCAACGACTGGACAGGGCAATGAC.

This clone was detected ten times or more. Read data end 3 residues before the CDR3 end; the end is taken from the germline J gene. V usage is TRBV20-1 and J usage is TRBJ1-2, with 7 bases matching TRBD1. Germline V gives CDR1 DFQATT, CDR2 SNEGSKA (reference sequence). V lost 5 bases, J lost 7 bases, and 4 bases stayed unmatched. This CDR3 is 11 amino acids long. CDR3 DNA, as far as it was read: TGCAGTGCTGCAGGGGGATCTGGC. Protein sequence: CSAAGGSG. From start to end, the CDR3 is CSAAGGSGYTF.

This clone came up many times. The CDR3 reads CASLDPGQQNYGYTF. The sequenced part of the CDR3 DNA is TGTGCCAGCCTTGACCCGGGACAGCAGAACTATGGC. The rearrangement uses TRBV28 and TRBJ1-2, with 7 nucleotides matching TRBD1. The CDR3 extends 3 residues past the end of the read, so its final part is completed from the germline J gene. The ends lost 8 bases at V and 2 bases at J; junction bases unmatched: 11. The CDR3 covers 15 residues. The germline V gene encodes CDR1 MDHEN and CDR2 SYDVKM.

This clone was observed at least ten times. Read coverage stops 3 residues before the CDR3 terminus; the germline J gene supplies the remainder. V is TRBV7-3 and J is TRBJ2-3; tentatively, D is TRBD2 (6 bases). The CDR3 is made up of 15 amino acids. Germline loops: CDR1 SGHTA, CDR2 FQGTGA. Trimming removed 0 bases from V and 5 bases from J, with 12 bases in between. The covered CDR3 bases are TGTGCCAGCAGCTTAACGGGCGGGAAGGGAGATACG. The encoded protein is CASSLTGGKGDT. The entire CDR3 protein is CASSLTGGKGDTQYF.

The table lists this clone with many counts. The missing CDR3 end, 3 residues past where the read stops, is filled in from the germline J gene. The V call is TRBV20-1, the J call TRBJ2-7; no firm D call. The germline V gene encodes CDR1 DFQATT and CDR2 SNEGSKA (reference sequence). Trimming left V 6 bases short and J 0 bases short, with 18 bases between. The CDR3 sequence is 15 residues long. The DNA read from the CDR3 is TGCAGTGCCCGTTTATGGCAACAGAGCTCCTACGAG. It codes for CSARLWQQSSYE. In full, the CDR3 reads CSARLWQQSSYEQYF.

This clone was found many times. The CDR3 extends 3 residues past the end of the read, so its final part is completed from the germline J gene. The rearrangement joins TRBV10-3 to TRBJ2-1; 8 bases line up with TRBD2. The ends lost 0 bases at V and 2 bases at J; junction bases unmatched: 9. Germline V gene sequence: CDR1 ENHRY, CDR2 SYGVKD. This CDR3 has 18 amino acids. Partial CDR3 DNA: TGTGCCATCAGTGAGTCGTTGGGACTAGGAACTACCTACAATGAG. Its translation is CAISESLGLGTTYNE. The whole CDR3 protein reads CAISESLGLGTTYNEQFF.

This clone was picked up many times. The read ends 3 residues early relative to the CDR3; the germline J gene fills the gap. The gene calls are TRBV19 and TRBJ2-1; a possible D gene is TRBD2 (6 bases). V lost 5 bases and J lost 9, with 17 bases in between. Germline values: CDR1 LNHDA, CDR2 SQIVND (reference sequence). The CDR3 length is 14 residues. CDR3 DNA, as far as it was read: TGTGCCAGTAGTTCGCAAAATGGGGGGAGTGAG. Protein: CASSSQNGGSE. The full CDR3 sequence reads CASSSQNGGSEQFF.

This clone was observed many times. The read halts 3 residues ahead of the CDR3 end, with the missing end drawn from the germline J gene. The rearrangement joins TRBV10-3 to TRBJ2-3; 8 nucleotides line up with TRBD2. Trimming cost V 4 bases and J 5 bases; bases outside gene matches: 20. The germline gives CDR1 ENHRY, CDR2 SYGVKD. The CDR3 spans 19 residues. The CDR3 region is CAISGRRQIPGLGKDTQYF. The covered CDR3 bases are TGTGCCATCAGTGGACGAAGACAAATACCGGGACTAGGAAAAGATACG.